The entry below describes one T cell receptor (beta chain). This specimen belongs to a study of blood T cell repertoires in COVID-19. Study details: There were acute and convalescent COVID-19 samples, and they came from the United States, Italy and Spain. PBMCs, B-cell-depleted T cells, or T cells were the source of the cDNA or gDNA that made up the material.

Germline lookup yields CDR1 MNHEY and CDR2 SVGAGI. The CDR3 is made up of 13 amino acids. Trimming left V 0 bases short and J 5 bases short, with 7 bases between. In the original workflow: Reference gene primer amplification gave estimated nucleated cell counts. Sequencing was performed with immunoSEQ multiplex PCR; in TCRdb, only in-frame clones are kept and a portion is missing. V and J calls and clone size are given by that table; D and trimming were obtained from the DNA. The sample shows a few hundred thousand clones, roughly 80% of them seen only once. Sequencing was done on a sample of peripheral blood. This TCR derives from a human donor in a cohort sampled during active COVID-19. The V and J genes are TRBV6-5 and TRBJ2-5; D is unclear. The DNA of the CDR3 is TGTGCCAGCAGTTACTCGAGAGCGGAGACCCAGTACTTC. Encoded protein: CASSYSRAETQYF.